This T cell receptor (beta chain) was captured in a study of beta chain features in type 1 diabetes. Naive, central memory, regulatory and stem cell-like memory cells within the CD4+ compartment were sorted using CD45RO/CCR7/CD25/CD127/CD95/CD27. All of the isolated RNA was reverse transcribed, so expressed TCRB transcripts were sequenced. Assay used: immunoSEQ multiplex PCR; TCRdb lists only in-frame clones, some missing. The repertoire holds about 140,000 clones, with 9.5% to 10% as singletons. The CDR3 runs 12 residues. V shed 4 bases and J shed 2 bases, with 4 bases lying between them. Germline V CDR1 and CDR2: MNHNY, SVGAGI (reference sequence). Broader study findings: cDNA sequencing could over-represent cells with high TCR expression. A closer apparent resemblance between naive, central memory and Treg TCRB repertoires was seen in patients than in healthy donors.

The table lists this clone with many counts. The antigen is not known. The chain employs TRBV6-6 and TRBJ2-3; D gene uncertain. What was sequenced was central memory CD4+ T cells from blood. This clonotype was obtained from a woman aged 40 to 55 in good health. CDR3 sequence (DNA): TGTGCCAGCAGTTCTAACACAGATACGCAGTATTTT. Translation gives CASSSNTDTQYF.